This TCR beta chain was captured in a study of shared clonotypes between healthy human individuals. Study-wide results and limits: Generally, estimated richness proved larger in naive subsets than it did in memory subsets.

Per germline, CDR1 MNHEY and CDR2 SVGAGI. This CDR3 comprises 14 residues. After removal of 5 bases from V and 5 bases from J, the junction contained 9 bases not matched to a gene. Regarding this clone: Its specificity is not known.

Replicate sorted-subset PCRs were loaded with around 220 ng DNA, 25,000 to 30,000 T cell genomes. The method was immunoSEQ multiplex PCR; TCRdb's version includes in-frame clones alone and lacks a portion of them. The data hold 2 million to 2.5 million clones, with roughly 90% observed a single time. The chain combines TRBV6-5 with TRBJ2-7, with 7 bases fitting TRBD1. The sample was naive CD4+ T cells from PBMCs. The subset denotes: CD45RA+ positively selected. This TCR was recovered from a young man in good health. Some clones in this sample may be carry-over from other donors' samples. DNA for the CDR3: TGTGCCAGCAGTATTCCAGGGGGTTGGAACGAGCAGTACTTC. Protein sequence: CASSIPGGWNEQYF.